The rows below give T cell receptor beta chains drawn from one sample of a study of shared clonotypes between healthy human individuals. Sequenced by immunoSEQ multiplex PCR; TCRdb stores in-frame clones only, minus some. The sample has 1,500,000 or so clones; approximately 98.5% are singletons. Sequenced: naive CD4+ T cells sorted from blood. Receptors originate from a man younger than 40 in good health. Both conserved end residues are part of each CDR3. A D gene is named only where the DNA matches it firmly. The size field is filled for only some rows; it gives once, few, many or a size class.

d_call j_call clone_size v_call cdr3_nt cdr3_aa
TRBD2 TRBJ2-2 - TRBV15 TGTGCCACCAGCAGACCGACCGGGACTAGCGGGAACACCGGGGAGCTGTTTTTT CATSRPTGTSGNTGELFF
TRBD2 TRBJ2-3 once TRBV4-2 TGTGCCAGCAGCCAAGGGTCTAGCGGGAGAGGGGGCACAGATACGCAGTATTTT CASSQGSSGRGGTDTQYF
TRBD2 TRBJ2-1 - TRBV5-5 TGTGCCAGCAGCTTGAGGCTAGCGGGGAATGAGCAGTTCTTC CASSLRLAGNEQFF
TRBD1 TRBJ1-1 - TRBV18 TGTGCCAGCTCACCCGGGACAGGAGTGAACACTGAAGCTTTCTTT CASSPGTGVNTEAFF
- TRBJ2-7 - TRBV5-5 TGTGCCAGCAGCTTGGTCTACGCGAGAGTGCCCTACGAGCAGTACTTC CASSLVYARVPYEQYF
- TRBJ2-1 - TRBV5-8 TGTGCCAGCACCAGATGGGGGGGCGATGAGCAGTTCTTC CASTRWGGDEQFF
TRBD2 TRBJ2-7 - TRBV15 TGTGCCACCAGCAGAGCTAGCGGGAGATCCTACGAGCAGTACTTC CATSRASGRSYEQYF
- TRBJ2-7 - TRBV28 TGTGCCAGCAGCATTACGTACTACGAGCAGTACTTC CASSITYYEQYF
TRBD2 TRBJ2-3 - TRBV5-4 TGTGCCAGCAGCCTGGTAGCGGGAAGGGGATCAGATACGCAGTATTTT CASSLVAGRGSDTQYF
- TRBJ2-7 - TRBV7-9 TGTGCCAGCAGTTCCGGACGGAAGATGACCTACGAGCAGTACTTC CASSSGRKMTYEQYF
TRBD2 TRBJ2-1 - TRBV11-2 TGTGCCAGCAGCCCATGGACTAGCGGGAGATCGGATGAGCAGTTCTTC CASSPWTSGRSDEQFF
- TRBJ1-5 - TRBV10-3 TGTGCCATCAGTGAGGGCAGGGGCAATCAGCCCCAGCATTTT CAISEGRGNQPQHF
- TRBJ2-4 - TRBV30 TGTGCCTGGAGTCCGGGACCCAAAAACATTCAGTACTTC CAWSPGPKNIQYF
- TRBJ2-7 - TRBV11-2 TGTGCCAGCAGCGTCCCGAACGGGTACGAGCAGTACTTC CASSVPNGYEQYF
- TRBJ1-5 - TRBV30 TGTGCCTGGAGTGTAGGGACGGGAAAGCCCCAGCATTTT CAWSVGTGKPQHF
TRBD2 TRBJ2-7 - TRBV2 TGTGCCAGCAGTGAAAAGTCTAGCGGGAGGTACGAGCAGTACTTC CASSEKSSGRYEQYF
TRBD2 TRBJ2-1 - TRBV2 TGTGCCAGCAGTGAAGCGCGCGGAGCGGGGGGACTCTTC CASSEARGAGGLF
TRBD2 TRBJ2-1 - TRBV5-5 TGTGCCAGCAGCTTTCCAAGCGGGAGCGATGAGCAGTTCTTC CASSFPSGSDEQFF
- TRBJ2-7 - TRBV5-1 TGCGCCAGCAACCCGGGACACCCCTACGAGCAGTACTTC CASNPGHPYEQYF
TRBD1 TRBJ2-7 - TRBV6-5 TGTGCCAGCAGTCCCGGGACAGGGCCATCGTGGAAGTACTTC CASSPGTGPSWKYF
- TRBJ2-3 - TRBV9 TGTGCCAGCAGCGTAGAGAGTGGGCAGGGGAGATGGGATACGCAGTATTTT CASSVESGQGRWDTQYF
- TRBJ2-7 - TRBV5-1 TGCGCCAGCAGGTCGCAGGGAACTCAGTACGAGCAGTACTTC CASRSQGTQYEQYF
TRBD1 TRBJ2-5 - TRBV5-1 TGCGCCAGCAGCTTGGCCCCCGCCTTGACAGGGGCCGCCCCCCCCCAAGAGACCCAGTACTTC CASSLAPALTGAAPPQETQYF
- TRBJ2-5 - TRBV5-1 TGCGCCAGCAGCTTGATGGGCGGGGAGACCCAGTACTTC CASSLMGGETQYF
- TRBJ2-1 - TRBV5-1 TGCGCCAGCAGCCCCGGGACCACGCCGGGCTATGAGCAGTTCTTC CASSPGTTPGYEQFF
TRBD2 TRBJ2-1 - TRBV5-4 TGTGCCAGCAGCTTCCCTCTAGCGGGCCTCAACAATGAGCAGTTCTTC CASSFPLAGLNNEQFF
TRBD2 TRBJ2-1 - TRBV4-1 TGCGCCAGCAGCCGACAGACTAGCTTAGCCTACAATGAGCAGTTCTTC CASSRQTSLAYNEQFF
- TRBJ1-4 - TRBV6-5 TGTGCCAGCAGTTACTTGCGGGGAAAACTGTTTTTT CASSYLRGKLFF
- TRBJ2-5 - TRBV18 TGTGCCAGCTCACCACTGGCGGGAAGGGAAAAGACCCAGTACTTC CASSPLAGREKTQYF
- TRBJ1-2 - TRBV28 TGTGCCAGCAGTTTACGGAAATCTAACTATGGCTACACCTTC CASSLRKSNYGYTF
TRBD2 TRBJ2-7 - TRBV5-4 TGTGCCAGCGCTGCGGGAGGGACCTACGAGCAGTACTTC CASAAGGTYEQYF